Below, one T cell receptor beta chain is given with its context. Antigen specificity is unknown. CDR1 and CDR2 from the germline V gene are MNHEY and SVGAGI. The CDR3 consists of 14 residues. V was trimmed by 0 bases and J by 4 bases, leaving 9 bases between them. This sample was taken from a study of OX40 agonist ivuxolimab in advanced cancers. Study-wide results and caveats: At 0.1-3.0 mg/kg, partial responders had clonal expansion among the lowest observed. There was clonal expansion of CD4+ and CD8+ blood T cells by week 6 at 0.1 to 3.0 mg/kg. Normalized T-cell clonal expansion was also low in some nonresponders.

The protocol was immunoSEQ multiplex PCR, while the TCRdb copy is restricted to in-frame clones and leaves out a portion. Counted here are roughly 20,000 clones, 87% occurring once; the ten biggest clones make up 25% to 35%. The material sequenced was CD4+ or CD8+ T cells sorted from blood, taken in a trial of the OX40 agonist ivuxolimab. This receptor was taken from an adult with an advanced solid tumor such as melanoma, head and neck, liver or kidney cancer. The chain couples TRBV6-5 to TRBJ1-2; the D is unclear. The chain's CDR3 is CASSYSNGAYGYTF. The CDR3 bases are TGTGCCAGCAGTTACTCGAACGGAGCCTATGGCTACACCTTC.